Shown below are 13 T cell receptor beta chains from a single sample sequenced in a study of blood T cell repertoires in COVID-19. The assay was immunoSEQ multiplex PCR, and TCRdb's table has in-frame clones only and misses some. The data contain 100,000 or so clones, 70% to 80% of them seen just once; the ten biggest clones take up approximately 24%. Material: peripheral blood. The receptors derive from a human donor in a cohort sampled during active COVID-19.

This sequence joins TRBV27 and TRBJ2-7, with D perhaps TRBD2 (6 bases). Trimming shortened V by 6 bases and J by 2 bases, and 14 bases separated the two germline ends. Germline V lookup: CDR1 MNHEY, CDR2 SMNVEV (reference sequence). The CDR3 runs to 14 residues. The CDR3 coding sequence is TGTGCCAGCAGGCCCCGCGGGGCGCCCTACGAGCAGTACTTC. Protein sequence: CASRPRGAPYEQYF.

The rearrangement joins TRBV28 to TRBJ2-3, with D maybe TRBD1 (5 bases). The CDR3 length is 16 residues. Germline loops: CDR1 MDHEN, CDR2 SYDVKM. V was cut by 5 bases and J by 1 base, with 16 bases left in between. The CDR3 bases are TGTGCCAGCAGTCTCCCCGGACACCTTCGCACAGATACGCAGTATTTT. It yields the protein CASSLPGHLRTDTQYF.

This rearrangement joins TRBV9 to TRBJ2-1; 11 nucleotides match TRBD1. CDR1 and CDR2 from the germline V gene are SGDLS and YYNGEE. This CDR3 comprises 15 residues. The V gene end was trimmed by 4 bases and the J gene end by 2 bases; junction bases not matched to a gene: 2. CDR3 amino acids: CASSRTGGPYNEQFF. The DNA of the CDR3 is TGTGCCAGCAGCCGGACAGGGGGCCCCTACAATGAGCAGTTCTTC.

This clone was detected a few times. V gene TRBV7-9 combines with J gene TRBJ2-2; 11 bases are a match to TRBD1. Germline V lookup: CDR1 SEHNR, CDR2 FQNEAQ (reference sequence). The V and J ends lost 5 bases and 4 bases, in that order; junction bases with no gene match: 9. The CDR3 has 17 residues. CDR3 DNA sequence: TGTGCCAGCAGCCCGACCGGGACAGGGGGGCCCACCGGGGAGCTGTTTTTT. Translation: CASSPTGTGGPTGELFF.

The chain combines TRBV18 with TRBJ2-7; 10 bases match TRBD1. CDR3 size: 15 residues. Germline CDR1 and CDR2: KGHSH and LQKENI. J gave up 4 bases and V 6 bases, and 9 bases lay outside the gene matches. The chain's CDR3 is CASSPATGGKYEQYF. CDR3 DNA sequence: TGTGCCAGCTCCCCGGCGACAGGGGGCAAATACGAGCAGTACTTC.

The gene calls are TRBV9 and TRBJ2-3; 14 nucleotides align to TRBD2. The germline gives CDR1 SGDLS, CDR2 YYNGEE. V trimming: 0 bases; J trimming: 2 bases; junction bases outside the gene matches: 2. The CDR3 consists of 17 residues. In DNA, the CDR3 is TGTGCCAGCAGCGTAGGACTAGCGGGAGGGTCCACAGATACGCAGTATTTT. Translating it yields CASSVGLAGGSTDTQYF. Combining the CDR3 with reference TRBV9 and TRBJ2-3 gives the whole variable domain DSGVTQTPKHLITATGQRVTLRCSPRSGDLSVYWYQQSLDQGLQFLIQYYNGEERAKGNILERFSAQQFPDLHSELNLSSLELGDSALYFCASSVGLAGGSTDTQYFGPGTRLTVL.

This clone was observed a handful of times. The chain carries TRBV7-2 and TRBJ2-2, with no clear D. With 2 bases removed from V and 1 base from J, the gap between germline ends came to 5 bases. Germline CDR1 reads SGHTA; CDR2 reads FQGNSA. The CDR3 runs to 14 residues. CDR3 nucleotides: TGTGCCAGCAGCTTATCGTTGAACACCGGGGAGCTGTTTTTT. Translating gives CASSLSLNTGELFF. The full variable domain, its missing parts supplied by reference TRBV7-2 and TRBJ2-2, is GAGVSQSPSNKVTEKGKDVELRCDPISGHTALYWYRQSLGQGLEFLIYFQGNSAPDKSGLPSDRFSAERTGGSVSTLTIQRTQQEDSAVYLCASSLSLNTGELFFGEGSRLTVL.

The V and J genes are TRBV3-1 (or the pseudogene TRBV3-2) and TRBJ2-3; no definite D call. With 1 base removed from V and 6 bases from J, the gap between germline ends came to 8 bases. From germline, CDR1 is LGHDT and CDR2 YNNKEL (reference sequence). The CDR3 spans 13 residues. The CDR3 sequence is CASSQAKRDTQYF. Here the CDR3 DNA reads TGTGCCAGCAGCCAAGCGAAGAGGGATACGCAGTATTTT.

The chain has TRBV9 and TRBJ2-3; 9 bases agree with TRBD2. CDR1 and CDR2 (germline): SGDLS, YYNGEE. The CDR3 spans 14 residues. V was clipped by 5 bases and J by 2 bases; unmatched bases: 3. The CDR3 bases are TGTGCCAGCAGAGCGGGAGGCGCCACAGATACGCAGTATTTT. This gives the protein CASRAGGATDTQYF. Filled out from reference TRBV9 and TRBJ2-3, the complete variable domain reads DSGVTQTPKHLITATGQRVTLRCSPRSGDLSVYWYQQSLDQGLQFLIQYYNGEERAKGNILERFSAQQFPDLHSELNLSSLELGDSALYFCASRAGGATDTQYFGPGTRLTVL.

The chain combines TRBV7-9 with TRBJ2-1, with D perhaps matching TRBD1 (6 bases). Germline V gene data show CDR1 as SEHNR and CDR2 as FQNEAQ (reference sequence). The CDR3 consists of 12 residues. V shed 4 bases and J shed 8 bases, with 9 bases lying between them. CDR3 nucleotide sequence: TGTGCCAGCAGCTGGACAGCTGATGAGCAGTTCTTC. Protein: CASSWTADEQFF.

J is TRBJ2-3 and V is TRBV2; TRBD2 might be the D (5 bases). This CDR3 contains 13 residues. Germline loops: CDR1 SNHLY, CDR2 FYNNEI. Trimming left V 5 bases short and J 1 base short, with 7 bases between. The CDR3 spells CASSPRGTDTQYF. CDR3 nucleotide sequence: TGTGCCAGCAGTCCGCGGGGCACAGATACGCAGTATTTT.

The chain employs TRBV7-2 and TRBJ1-2; no definite D call. The CDR3 contains 15 residues. Germline V CDR1 and CDR2: SGHTA, FQGNSA. Trimming pared 0 bases from V and 4 bases from J, leaving 12 bases between. CDR3 in DNA: TGTGCCAGCAGCTTAGCCGGAGTAAGCCTCTATGGCTACACCTTC. As protein: CASSLAGVSLYGYTF.

V gene TRBV4-2 combines with J gene TRBJ2-7, with 7 bases matching TRBD2. Germline V CDR1 and CDR2: LGHNA, YNFKEQ. The CDR3 sequence is 16 residues long. The V and J ends lost 4 bases and 4 bases, in that order; junction bases with no gene match: 13. The CDR3 is CASSRQTGEGGYEQYF. The CDR3 DNA sequence: TGTGCCAGCAGCCGCCAGACGGGGGAGGGCGGTTACGAGCAGTACTTC.